Listed below are T cell receptor beta chains from one sample, sequenced in a study of blood T cell repertoires in COVID-19. The repertoire was sequenced with immunoSEQ multiplex PCR; TCRdb's copy has only in-frame clones and lacks some. The data show about 200,000 clones, 88% seen once. The material sequenced was peripheral blood. These receptor sequences come from a human donor in a cohort sampled during active COVID-19. CDR3s include the opening cysteine and the closing phenylalanine or tryptophan. The order of the fields is clone size, V gene, D gene, J gene, CDR3 protein, CDR3 DNA. The D gene is left open where the match is weak. Rows may omit the clone size; those that give it use once, few, many or a size class.

clone_size: -; v_call: TRBV7-2; d_call: TRBD2; j_call: TRBJ2-2; cdr3_aa: CASSWTSGRGTGELFF; cdr3_nt: TGTGCCAGCAGCTGGACTAGCGGGAGGGGGACCGGGGAGCTGTTTTTT
clone_size: -; v_call: TRBV9; d_call: -; j_call: TRBJ2-5; cdr3_aa: CASSVGQEETQYF; cdr3_nt: TGTGCCAGCAGCGTAGGTCAGGAAGAGACCCAGTACTTC
clone_size: -; v_call: TRBV15; d_call: TRBD2; j_call: TRBJ2-3; cdr3_aa: CATSSWQALAGEERTDTQYF; cdr3_nt: TGTGCCACCAGCAGCTGGCAAGCACTAGCGGGGGAAGAGCGCACAGATACGCAGTATTTT
clone_size: -; v_call: TRBV19; d_call: -; j_call: TRBJ2-4; cdr3_aa: CASSIKSGQGKNIQYF; cdr3_nt: TGTGCCAGTAGTATAAAGTCTGGGCAGGGGAAAAACATTCAGTACTTC
clone_size: -; v_call: TRBV5-1; d_call: TRBD2; j_call: TRBJ2-1; cdr3_aa: CASSPPSGMGNEQFF; cdr3_nt: TGCGCCAGCAGCCCACCTAGCGGGATGGGCAATGAGCAGTTCTTC
clone_size: -; v_call: TRBV3-1/TRBV3-2; d_call: -; j_call: TRBJ2-7; cdr3_aa: CASSQESGARNEQYF; cdr3_nt: TGTGCCAGCAGCCAAGAAAGCGGAGCCCGGAACGAGCAGTACTTC
clone_size: -; v_call: TRBV9; d_call: -; j_call: TRBJ1-1; cdr3_aa: CASSVSGGTEAFF; cdr3_nt: TGTGCCAGCAGCGTTTCCGGTGGCACTGAAGCTTTCTTT
clone_size: -; v_call: TRBV7-9; d_call: -; j_call: TRBJ1-3; cdr3_aa: CASSLAHSGNTIYF; cdr3_nt: TGTGCCAGCAGCTTAGCCCACTCTGGAAACACCATATATTTT
clone_size: -; v_call: TRBV6-5; d_call: TRBD1; j_call: TRBJ1-5; cdr3_aa: CASSFDRDGQPQHF; cdr3_nt: TGTGCCAGCAGCTTTGACAGGGATGGTCAGCCCCAGCATTTT
clone_size: -; v_call: TRBV29-1; d_call: TRBD1; j_call: TRBJ2-3; cdr3_aa: CSVMESGQGESTDTQYF; cdr3_nt: TGCAGCGTCATGGAGAGTGGACAGGGCGAAAGCACAGATACGCAGTATTTT
clone_size: -; v_call: TRBV5-1; d_call: -; j_call: TRBJ2-7; cdr3_aa: CASSDSFYEQYF; cdr3_nt: TGCGCCAGCAGCGACAGTTTCTACGAGCAGTACTTC
clone_size: -; v_call: TRBV28; d_call: TRBD2; j_call: TRBJ2-1; cdr3_aa: CASSSHRDYGNEQFF; cdr3_nt: TGTGCCAGCAGTTCGCACCGGGACTACGGCAATGAGCAGTTCTTC
clone_size: -; v_call: TRBV21-1; d_call: -; j_call: TRBJ1-2; cdr3_aa: CASSKVGGQNGYTF; cdr3_nt: TGTGCCAGCAGCAAAGTGGGGGGGCAAAATGGCTACACCTTC
clone_size: -; v_call: TRBV29-1; d_call: TRBD1; j_call: TRBJ2-5; cdr3_aa: CSVERTGLETQYF; cdr3_nt: TGCAGCGTTGAGAGGACAGGGTTAGAGACCCAGTACTTC
clone_size: -; v_call: TRBV7-2; d_call: TRBD2; j_call: TRBJ2-3; cdr3_aa: CASSAQAGGTDTQYF; cdr3_nt: TGTGCCAGCAGCGCTCAGGCGGGAGGGACAGATACGCAGTATTTT
clone_size: -; v_call: TRBV19; d_call: -; j_call: TRBJ1-5; cdr3_aa: CASSDGPSRAYSNQPQHF; cdr3_nt: TGTGCCAGTAGTGATGGGCCTTCGCGAGCTTATAGCAATCAGCCCCAGCATTTT
clone_size: -; v_call: TRBV30; d_call: TRBD1; j_call: TRBJ1-6; cdr3_aa: CAWGGQNYNSPLHF; cdr3_nt: TGTGCCTGGGGGGGACAGAACTATAATTCACCCCTCCACTTT
clone_size: once; v_call: TRBV5-1; d_call: TRBD1; j_call: TRBJ2-5; cdr3_aa: CASSPEGTGSQTQYF; cdr3_nt: TGCGCCAGCAGCCCCGAGGGGACAGGGTCACAGACCCAGTACTTC
clone_size: -; v_call: TRBV3-1/TRBV3-2; d_call: -; j_call: TRBJ2-2; cdr3_aa: CASSQATGELFF; cdr3_nt: TGTGCCAGCAGCCAAGCTACCGGGGAGCTGTTTTTT
clone_size: -; v_call: TRBV18; d_call: -; j_call: TRBJ2-5; cdr3_aa: CASSLGVQETQYF; cdr3_nt: TGTGCCAGCTCCTTAGGAGTCCAAGAGACCCAGTACTTC
clone_size: -; v_call: TRBV5-6; d_call: TRBD1; j_call: TRBJ2-2; cdr3_aa: CASSPDRGRGGELFF; cdr3_nt: TGTGCCAGCAGCCCGGACAGGGGGCGAGGCGGGGAGCTGTTTTTT
clone_size: -; v_call: TRBV5-4; d_call: TRBD1; j_call: TRBJ1-2; cdr3_aa: CASSATGGYGYTF; cdr3_nt: TGTGCCAGCAGCGCGACAGGGGGCTATGGCTACACCTTC
clone_size: once; v_call: TRBV3-1/TRBV3-2; d_call: TRBD1; j_call: TRBJ2-7; cdr3_aa: CASSQDRGRPYEQYF; cdr3_nt: TGTGCCAGCAGCCAGGACAGGGGGCGACCCTACGAGCAGTACTTC
clone_size: -; v_call: TRBV15; d_call: -; j_call: TRBJ1-2; cdr3_aa: CATSRDVSRGVGYTF; cdr3_nt: TGTGCCACCAGCAGAGATGTCAGCAGGGGAGTTGGCTACACCTTC
clone_size: once; v_call: TRBV5-4; d_call: TRBD2; j_call: TRBJ2-1; cdr3_aa: CASSLAGLGSDEQFF; cdr3_nt: TGTGCCAGCAGCTTGGCGGGACTAGGGAGTGATGAGCAGTTCTTC
clone_size: -; v_call: TRBV12-3/TRBV12-4; d_call: -; j_call: TRBJ1-1; cdr3_aa: CASTRNTEAFF; cdr3_nt: TGTGCCAGCACTCGGAACACTGAAGCTTTCTTT
clone_size: -; v_call: TRBV7-2; d_call: TRBD2; j_call: TRBJ2-5; cdr3_aa: CASSPGTSGSLLETQYF; cdr3_nt: TGTGCCAGCAGCCCCGGGACTAGCGGGAGTCTTCTGGAGACCCAGTACTTC
clone_size: -; v_call: TRBV12-2; d_call: -; j_call: TRBJ1-3; cdr3_aa: CASRLQEHREGNTIYF; cdr3_nt: TGTGCAAGTCGCTTACAGGAGCACAGGGAAGGCAACACCATATATTTT
clone_size: -; v_call: TRBV6-2/TRBV6-3; d_call: -; j_call: TRBJ2-6; cdr3_aa: CASSYGVAGSSSGANVLTF; cdr3_nt: TGTGCCAGCAGTTACGGTGTCGCAGGGTCAAGCTCTGGGGCCAACGTCCTGACTTTC
clone_size: -; v_call: TRBV7-6; d_call: -; j_call: TRBJ1-1; cdr3_aa: CASSLGGETEAFF; cdr3_nt: TGTGCCAGCAGCTTAGGGGGGGAGACTGAAGCTTTCTTT
clone_size: -; v_call: TRBV6-5; d_call: TRBD2; j_call: TRBJ2-7; cdr3_aa: CASRGGYEQYF; cdr3_nt: TGTGCCAGCAGGGGGGGGTACGAGCAGTACTTC
clone_size: -; v_call: TRBV7-2; d_call: TRBD1; j_call: TRBJ1-3; cdr3_aa: CASSSGGKGGNTIYF; cdr3_nt: TGTGCCAGCAGCTCAGGGGGAAAGGGGGGAAACACCATATATTTT
clone_size: -; v_call: TRBV6-1; d_call: -; j_call: TRBJ2-7; cdr3_aa: CASSEARTVQYF; cdr3_nt: TGTGCCAGCAGTGAAGCGCGGACAGTGCAGTACTTC
clone_size: -; v_call: TRBV18; d_call: TRBD1; j_call: TRBJ1-5; cdr3_aa: CASSFGTGLNQPQHF; cdr3_nt: TGTGCCAGCTCATTCGGGACAGGGCTCAATCAGCCCCAGCATTTT
clone_size: -; v_call: TRBV29-1; d_call: TRBD2; j_call: TRBJ2-1; cdr3_aa: CSVKYYGLAVYNEQFF; cdr3_nt: TGCAGCGTTAAATATTACGGACTAGCGGTATACAATGAGCAGTTCTTC
clone_size: -; v_call: TRBV2; d_call: -; j_call: TRBJ2-7; cdr3_aa: CASSVKQAFLDEQYF; cdr3_nt: TGTGCCAGCAGTGTAAAACAGGCTTTTCTGGACGAGCAGTACTTC
clone_size: -; v_call: TRBV19; d_call: TRBD1; j_call: TRBJ1-4; cdr3_aa: CASRPGQHNEKLFF; cdr3_nt: TGTGCCAGTAGACCGGGACAGCATAATGAAAAACTGTTTTTT
clone_size: -; v_call: TRBV7-2; d_call: -; j_call: TRBJ2-3; cdr3_aa: CASSLDRPSTDTQYF; cdr3_nt: TGTGCCAGCAGCTTGGACAGACCTAGCACAGATACGCAGTATTTT
clone_size: -; v_call: TRBV5-5; d_call: -; j_call: TRBJ2-7; cdr3_aa: CATSPLSSYEQYF; cdr3_nt: TGTGCCACCAGTCCCCTAAGCTCCTACGAGCAGTACTTC
clone_size: -; v_call: TRBV5-1; d_call: TRBD2; j_call: TRBJ2-1; cdr3_aa: CASKGTSGGRDSYNEQFF; cdr3_nt: TGCGCCAGCAAAGGGACTAGCGGAGGGAGGGACTCCTACAATGAGCAGTTCTTC
clone_size: once; v_call: TRBV6-2/TRBV6-3; d_call: -; j_call: TRBJ1-5; cdr3_aa: CASSRGGNQPQHF; cdr3_nt: TGTGCCAGCAGCCGCGGGGGCAATCAGCCCCAGCATTTT
clone_size: -; v_call: TRBV11-1; d_call: TRBD2; j_call: TRBJ2-1; cdr3_aa: CASSVRRGSSYNEQFF; cdr3_nt: TGTGCCAGCAGCGTGAGGCGGGGGAGCTCCTACAATGAGCAGTTCTTC
clone_size: -; v_call: TRBV6-2/TRBV6-3; d_call: -; j_call: TRBJ2-5; cdr3_aa: CASSLKTGRTQETQYF; cdr3_nt: TGTGCCAGCAGTCTGAAGACAGGGAGGACCCAAGAGACCCAGTACTTC
clone_size: many; v_call: TRBV4-2; d_call: TRBD1; j_call: TRBJ2-7; cdr3_aa: CASSQEYRGSLAEQYF; cdr3_nt: TGTGCCAGCAGCCAAGAGTACAGGGGGTCCCTCGCCGAGCAGTACTTC
clone_size: -; v_call: TRBV30; d_call: -; j_call: TRBJ1-1; cdr3_aa: CAWILWQGAFF; cdr3_nt: TGTGCCTGGATCCTTTGGCAGGGAGCTTTCTTT
clone_size: -; v_call: TRBV11-2; d_call: -; j_call: TRBJ2-5; cdr3_aa: CASSLVPGVGETQYF; cdr3_nt: TGTGCCAGCAGCTTAGTTCCAGGGGTAGGGGAGACCCAGTACTTC
clone_size: -; v_call: TRBV11-3; d_call: TRBD1; j_call: TRBJ2-5; cdr3_aa: CASSLTGQGETQYF; cdr3_nt: TGTGCCAGCAGCTTAACGGGACAGGGAGAGACCCAGTACTTC
clone_size: -; v_call: TRBV27; d_call: -; j_call: TRBJ2-3; cdr3_aa: CASSLVPQGTPTTDTQYF; cdr3_nt: TGTGCCAGCAGTTTAGTACCCCAGGGAACCCCCACCACAGATACGCAGTATTTT
clone_size: -; v_call: TRBV27; d_call: -; j_call: TRBJ2-3; cdr3_aa: CASSKQGRYRTDTQYF; cdr3_nt: TGTGCCAGCAGTAAACAGGGGAGGTATCGCACAGATACGCAGTATTTT
clone_size: -; v_call: TRBV2; d_call: -; j_call: TRBJ2-5; cdr3_aa: CASTGSSLLETQYF; cdr3_nt: TGTGCCAGTACGGGGTCCTCGCTCCTAGAGACCCAGTACTTC
clone_size: -; v_call: TRBV5-6; d_call: -; j_call: TRBJ2-1; cdr3_aa: CASSRYNEQFF; cdr3_nt: TGTGCCAGCAGCCGCTACAATGAGCAGTTCTTC